The sequence of this TCR delta chain was determined in a study of gamma-delta chains in newborns, infants, children. Turning to the study itself: Polyclonal expansion of innate γδ T cells after birth follows microbial exposure.

TCRdb made new clone calls on the reads using CATT. The top ten clones hold about 7% of a sample with about 6,900 delta-chain clones, roughly 10% of them seen once. Only a few counts were recorded for this clone. V was clipped by 3 bases and J by 0 bases; unmatched bases: 7. The CDR3 consists of 18 residues. The germline V gene has CDR1 GEAIGNYY and CDR2 EKD. The chain carries TRDV2 and TRDJ3, with 7 bases identical to TRDD3. This sequence was found in a child who was a newborn, infant or young child, either healthy, febrile or measles-vaccinated (not recorded which). Material: blood. CDR3 sequence reads: CACDHWGRSSWDTRQMFF. As DNA, the CDR3 is TGTGCCTGTGACCACTGGGGACGCAGCTCCTGGGACACCCGACAGATGTTTTTC.